A single sample is the source of the 14 T cell receptor beta chains below, sequenced in a study of cytomegalovirus exposure and HLA in healthy donors. The primer mix had 60 Vbeta and 13 Jbeta primers. Generated by immunoSEQ multiplex PCR, the TCRdb table keeps only in-frame clones and is missing some. The data contain 150,000 to 200,000 clones, roughly 80% of them singletons. Sequences were obtained from PBMCs. The source is a woman aged 30 to 39 in good health and CMV-seronegative.

The genes are TRBV6-1 and TRBJ1-4; 8 nucleotides agree with TRBD1. CDR3 length: 15 residues. V shed 6 bases, J shed 7 bases, and the junction held 10 bases outside the gene matches. Germline assignment: CDR1 MNHNS and CDR2 SASEGT. Here the CDR3 reads CASRTMDRVGEKLFF. CDR3 nucleotides: TGTGCCAGCAGGACAATGGACAGGGTGGGTGAAAAACTGTTTTTT.

The chain recombines TRBV7-3 with TRBJ1-5; TRBD1 is a possible D gene (6 bases). The CDR3 covers 14 residues. V lost 5 bases, J lost 5 bases, and 13 bases lay in between. The germline gives CDR1 SGHTA, CDR2 FQGTGA. CDR3: CASSEQGSDQPQHF. CDR3 DNA sequence: TGTGCCAGCAGCGAACAGGGTTCCGATCAGCCCCAGCATTTT.

This clone was detected only a few times. This chain uses TRBV4-1 with TRBJ2-5, with D perhaps TRBD2 (5 bases). The better agreement between TRBJ2-7 and the DNA end casts doubt on the J call. The CDR3 has 16 residues. CDR1 is MGHRA and CDR2 is YSYEKL in the germline V gene. Written as DNA, the CDR3 is TGCGCCAGCAGCCAATCGGACTTGTTCTTAGCCTACGAGCAGTACTTC. Translating gives CASSQSDLFLAYEQYF.

The chain links TRBV18 to TRBJ2-7, with 8 bases that match TRBD1. CDR1 KGHSH and CDR2 LQKENI come from the germline V gene. Trimming at V came to 4 bases and at J to 3 bases, leaving 8 bases not matched to a gene. This CDR3 has 15 amino acids. CDR3 sequence reads: CASSRGTGNLYEQYF. For the CDR3, the DNA is TGTGCCAGCTCACGAGGGACAGGCAACCTCTACGAGCAGTACTTC.

This sequence joins TRBV30 and TRBJ2-1, with TRBD2 identical over 10 bases. Germline lookup yields CDR1 GTSNPN and CDR2 SVGIG (reference sequence). Germline trimming cut 5 bases from V and 3 bases from J; bases unmatched to any gene: 10. CDR3 size: 16 residues. The CDR3 nucleotides are TGTGCCTGGGGCGCTCCGGGACTAGCGAACTACAATGAGCAGTTCTTC. It codes for CAWGAPGLANYNEQFF.

V and J are TRBV5-1 and TRBJ2-2; TRBD1 is a possible D gene (5 bases). V lost 6 bases, J lost 6 bases, and 12 bases lay in between. From germline, CDR1 is SGHRS and CDR2 YFSETQ. CDR3 length: 13 amino acids. This CDR3 reads CASTAQGAGELFF. CDR3 nucleotide sequence: TGCGCCAGCACCGCTCAGGGCGCCGGGGAGCTGTTTTTT.

V gene TRBV5-1 combines with J gene TRBJ2-5; TRBD1 agrees at 7 bases. Germline CDR1 SGHRS, CDR2 YFSETQ. J lost 2 bases, V lost 4 bases, and 8 bases had no gene match. The CDR3 contains 15 residues. CDR3 coding DNA: TGCGCCAGCAGCACCTTCGGGACAGCTCAAGAGACCCAGTACTTC. It translates to CASSTFGTAQETQYF.

The genes are TRBV11-2 and TRBJ1-1; D is uncertain. The V gene lost 3 bases and the J gene lost 1 base, with 6 bases spanning the gap. The CDR3 has 13 residues. Germline V gene sequence: CDR1 SGHAT, CDR2 FQNNGV. The CDR3 loop reads CASSFGGNTEAFF. DNA for the CDR3: TGTGCCAGCAGCTTTGGAGGGAACACTGAAGCTTTCTTT. Drawing the rest from reference TRBV11-2 and TRBJ1-1, the complete variable domain is EAGVAQSPRYKIIEKRQSVAFWCNPISGHATLYWYQQILGQGPKLLIQFQNNGVVDDSQLPKDRFSAERLKGVDSTLKIQPAKLEDSAVYLCASSFGGNTEAFFGQGTRLTVV.

The V gene is TRBV28, the J gene TRBJ2-3, with 11 bases fitting TRBD2. This CDR3 is built from 16 residues. With V trimmed by 5 bases and J by 2 bases, 6 bases remained unmatched. Germline-derived CDR1 and CDR2 are MDHEN and SYDVKM. As DNA, the CDR3 is TGTGCCAGCAGTCCCGGGACTAGCGGATTCACAGATACGCAGTATTTT. As protein: CASSPGTSGFTDTQYF.

This chain uses TRBV19 with TRBJ1-1; D not resolved. Trimming shortened V by 5 bases and J by 3 bases, and 13 bases separated the two germline ends. Germline V gene lookup returns CDR1 LNHDA and CDR2 SQIVND (reference sequence). This CDR3 comprises 14 residues. The CDR3 region has the DNA TGTGCCAGTAGTCTGGCAGGCACGGACACTGAAGCTTTCTTT. Residues: CASSLAGTDTEAFF.

This clone was seen a single time. The junction differs from germline at one of its ends, possibly a read error. V gene TRBV15 combines with J gene TRBJ2-4; 7 bases align to TRBD1. This CDR3 has 15 residues. CDR1 is LNHNV and CDR2 is YYDKDF in the germline V gene (reference sequence). The CDR3: CATSRTGTAENIQYF. The CDR3 DNA sequence: TGTGCCACCAGCAGAACAGGGACAGCCGAAAACATTCAGTACTTC.

V gene TRBV7-9 combines with J gene TRBJ1-5, with D maybe TRBD1 (6 bases). The germline CDR1 and CDR2 sequences are SEHNR and FQNEAQ (reference sequence). Between the trimmed V and J ends, which lost 5 bases and 6 bases, there was a span of 20 bases. The CDR3 covers 16 residues. The CDR3 nucleotides read TGTGCCAGCAGCGACAACCAGGGGTTAGGGAGTCAGCCCCAGCATTTT. The encoded protein is CASSDNQGLGSQPQHF.

V and J are TRBV6-4 and TRBJ2-2, with 11 bases lining up with TRBD1. There are 15 residues in the CDR3. The J segment lost 3 bases and the V segment lost 6 bases, leaving 3 bases of the junction unmatched. From germline, CDR1 is MRHNA and CDR2 SNTAGT. The CDR3 spells CASRPGQGDTGELFF. Here the CDR3 DNA reads TGTGCCAGCAGACCGGGACAGGGGGACACCGGGGAGCTGTTTTTT.

This clone came up many times. The chain combines TRBV4-1 with TRBJ1-2; D perhaps matches TRBD1 (6 bases). This CDR3 is 17 amino acids long. Trimming cost V 1 base and J 0 bases, with 15 bases left between them. From germline, CDR1 is MGHRA and CDR2 YSYEKL. The CDR3 nucleotides are TGCGCCAGCAGCCAAGTGAGGGGGTTCCAAGCTAACTATGGCTACACCTTC. It specifies CASSQVRGFQANYGYTF.